The entry below describes one TCR beta chain. Its matching antigen is unknown. The data were obtained in a study of shared clonotypes between healthy human individuals. Assay: immunoSEQ multiplex PCR; the TCRdb copy retains only in-frame clones and omits some. The sample yields some 1.1 million clones, approximately 80% seen once. Study conclusions and caveats: Clonotype sharing among donors was thought likely to change with sequencing depth. Across subsets, estimated richness was generally greater for naive than for memory populations.

This clonotype was sampled from a man aged 18-30 years in good health. Some clones in this sample may be carry-over from other donors' samples. The sequenced sample consisted of memory CD4+ T cells from PBMCs. Subset meaning: CD45RA-negative fraction.

This chain's CDR3 is CAWSVTFSGQPQHF. As DNA, the CDR3 is TGTGCCTGGAGTGTAACTTTTTCGGGTCAGCCCCAGCATTTT. The V gene is TRBV30, the J gene TRBJ1-5; D unresolved. The CDR3 consists of 14 residues. Germline V gene sequence: CDR1 GTSNPN, CDR2 SVGIG (reference sequence). Trimming stripped 0 bases from V and 6 bases from J, with 12 bases between.